Following are 29 T cell receptor beta chains from one sample sequenced in a study of T-cell reconstitution after alpha-beta-depleted transplantation in children. The authors prepared the TCRbeta library with unique molecular identifiers. MiXCR, applied by TCRdb to the PCR reads, yields one record per CDR3 protein. This table has about 980,000 distinct CDR3 sequences, about 29% appearing once. The starting material was PBMCs, mostly from graft donor cells, obtained 360 days after TCRalphabeta/CD19-depleted stem cell transplant. The receptor set was obtained from a boy under two years old who had a stem cell transplant for SCID, so the T cells may come from the graft donor.

There are a few counts of this clonotype. The chain has TRBV12-3 or TRBV12-4 and TRBJ2-2; 8 bases are shared with TRBD1. The CDR3 covers 14 residues. Trimming cost V 5 bases and J 5 bases; bases outside gene matches: 4. CDR3 coding DNA: TGTGCCAGCAGTCCCAGGGGGCGGACCGGGGAGCTGTTTTTT. Its translation: CASSPRGRTGELFF.

This clonotype was observed a handful of times. The chain links TRBV5-1 to TRBJ2-3; D not resolved. Trimming took 0 bases from V and 1 from J, leaving 6 bases between them. In germline, CDR1 is SGHRS, CDR2 YFSETQ. The CDR3 sequence is 14 residues long. CDR3 sequence: CASSLETRTDTQYF. Written as DNA, the CDR3 is TGCGCCAGCAGCTTGGAGACTCGCACAGATACGCAGTATTTT.

This chain links TRBV5-1 with TRBJ2-7, with D possibly being TRBD2 (5 bases). Germline lookup yields CDR1 SGHRS and CDR2 YFSETQ. Trimming pared 9 bases from V and 3 bases from J, leaving 19 bases between. The CDR3 is 14 amino acids. The CDR3 DNA reads TGCGCCACCCGACGGGAACCCGACTTCTACGAGCAGTACTTC. Translation gives CATRREPDFYEQYF.

This clonotype was picked up a small number of times. The V call is TRBV6-4, the J call TRBJ2-1, with TRBD2 as a possible D gene (5 bases). CDR1 is MRHNA and CDR2 is SNTAGT in the germline V gene. Trimming took 6 bases from V and 0 from J, leaving 9 bases between them. CDR3 length equals 14 residues. The DNA of the CDR3 is TGTGCCAGCAGACAGCGGAGCTCCTACAATGAGCAGTTCTTC. Translated, it gives CASRQRSSYNEQFF.

This clonotype turned up a few times. The chain employs TRBV5-1 and TRBJ1-3, with D unresolved. Trimming shortened V by 0 bases and J by 0 bases, and 7 bases separated the two germline ends. This CDR3 has 15 residues. Germline V lookup: CDR1 SGHRS, CDR2 YFSETQ. In DNA form, the CDR3 reads TGCGCCAGCAGCTTGGGGACGAACTCTGGAAACACCATATATTTT. This codes for CASSLGTNSGNTIYF.

V usage is TRBV27 and J usage is TRBJ2-7, with TRBD1 matching over 8 bases. Looked up from germline, CDR1 is MNHEY and CDR2 is SMNVEV (reference sequence). The V and J ends lost 4 bases and 3 bases, in that order; junction bases with no gene match: 8. CDR3 length: 15 residues. The CDR3 DNA reads as TGTGCCAGCAGTTCTAGGGGGACAGGTTTCTACGAGCAGTACTTC. This translates into CASSSRGTGFYEQYF.

This chain joins TRBV9 and TRBJ2-2, with TRBD2 as a possible D gene (5 bases). In germline, CDR1 is SGDLS, CDR2 YYNGEE. This CDR3 comprises 18 residues. Trimming cost V 0 bases and J 3 bases, with 18 bases left between them. This chain's CDR3 is CASSVGSHGGSDTGELFF. The CDR3, as DNA: TGTGCCAGCAGCGTAGGGTCCCATGGCGGGTCCGACACCGGGGAGCTGTTTTTT. The complete variable domain, with remaining parts taken from reference TRBV9 and TRBJ2-2, reads DSGVTQTPKHLITATGQRVTLRCSPRSGDLSVYWYQQSLDQGLQFLIQYYNGEERAKGNILERFSAQQFPDLHSELNLSSLELGDSALYFCASSVGSHGGSDTGELFFGEGSRLTVL.

This chain links TRBV12-3 or TRBV12-4 with TRBJ1-3; tentatively, D is TRBD1 (6 bases). V was cut by 5 bases and J by 1 base, with 9 bases left in between. This CDR3 comprises 14 residues. CDR3 sequence reads: CASSTGISGNTIYF. As DNA, the CDR3 is TGTGCCAGCAGTACAGGGATATCTGGAAACACCATATATTTT.

This clonotype occurred a few times. The J gene is TRBJ2-1, the V gene TRBV24-1, with D tentatively TRBD2 (5 bases). Germline V gene lookup returns CDR1 KGHDR and CDR2 SFDVKD. The CDR3 extends over 16 amino acids. The V end lost 4 bases, the J end lost 9 bases, and 21 bases lay between the germline ends. For the CDR3, the DNA is TGTGCCACCAGTGACCATGGACTGGCCAGGAGAGGTGAGCAGTTCTTC. It codes for CATSDHGLARRGEQFF.

This clonotype was counted only a few times. CDR3 in DNA: TGTGCCACGGGCCCAGCGGACAGGGGGCTCGATACGCAGTATTTT. This translates into CATGPADRGLDTQYF. The rearrangement links TRBV24-1 to TRBJ2-3; 11 bases are a match to TRBD1. Trimming removed 10 bases from V and 6 bases from J; junction bases left unmatched: 11. CDR3 length: 15 residues. Germline V lookup: CDR1 KGHDR, CDR2 SFDVKD.

This chain connects TRBV5-4 to TRBJ1-4; D is unclear. V shed 3 bases and J shed 10 bases, with 16 bases lying between them. Germline CDR1 reads SGHNT; CDR2 reads YYREEE (reference sequence). This CDR3 is 14 amino acids long. The CDR3 loop is CASSSDTRLPKLFF. CDR3 in DNA: TGTGCCAGCAGCTCCGACACCCGTCTCCCAAAACTGTTTTTT.

There are a few counts of this clonotype. The chain combines TRBV5-1 with TRBJ2-1; TRBD1 matches at 8 bases. CDR3 size: 16 residues. Germline V lookup: CDR1 SGHRS, CDR2 YFSETQ. V shed 3 bases and J 4 bases; nucleotides not matched to a gene: 9. Here the CDR3 reads CASSSSRTGRYNEQFF. The CDR3 nucleotides read TGCGCCAGCAGCTCCTCTCGGACAGGGAGGTACAATGAGCAGTTCTTC.

This clonotype appeared a few times. The genes are TRBV7-9 and TRBJ2-5; TRBD1 is a possible D gene (5 bases). This CDR3 spans 16 amino acids. Germline V lookup: CDR1 SEHNR, CDR2 FQNEAQ (reference sequence). Trimming stripped 5 bases from V and 4 bases from J, with 20 bases between. The CDR3 here is CASSAMHFQGLETQYF. CDR3 nucleotide sequence: TGTGCCAGCAGCGCGATGCACTTCCAGGGATTAGAGACCCAGTACTTC.

The chain links TRBV5-1 to TRBJ1-1, with 9 bases that match TRBD1. V shed 2 bases and J 2 bases; nucleotides not matched to a gene: 7. Germline V CDR1 and CDR2: SGHRS, YFSETQ. The length of the CDR3 is 16 residues. The CDR3 DNA reads TGCGCCAGCAGCTTTCCCTGGGGACAGGGCAACACTGAAGCTTTCTTT. It codes for CASSFPWGQGNTEAFF.

The table lists this clonotype with a few counts. The chain's CDR3 is CASSPEPMQETQYF. The DNA for the CDR3 is TGCGCCAGCAGTCCCGAACCGATGCAAGAGACCCAGTACTTC. V is TRBV4-1 and J is TRBJ2-5, with D hard to call. The germline V and J ends were trimmed by 6 bases and 2 bases, with 13 bases remaining between them. The CDR3 is 14 residues long. CDR1 and CDR2 from the germline V gene are MGHRA and YSYEKL.

The rearrangement uses TRBV12-3 or TRBV12-4 and TRBJ1-1; 8 bases agree with TRBD1. This CDR3 comprises 14 residues. V was pared by 5 bases and J by 5 bases, with 7 bases of the junction left unmatched. The CDR3 nucleotides are TGTGCCAGCAGTATCCAGGGGGCGCGGACTGAAGCTTTCTTT. This gives the protein CASSIQGARTEAFF.

This rearrangement joins TRBV20-1 to TRBJ2-5; 11 nucleotides agree with TRBD2. With 6 bases clipped from V and 5 bases from J, the junction kept 14 bases outside the gene matches. CDR3 length: 16 amino acids. CDR1 is DFQATT, CDR2 SNEGSKA, per germline (reference sequence). The CDR3 loop reads CSATGPSWTSGETQYF. The CDR3 nucleotides read TGCAGTGCCACAGGGCCGAGTTGGACTAGCGGGGAGACCCAGTACTTC.

The sample holds many counts of this clonotype. The genes are TRBV5-1 and TRBJ2-1; the match to TRBD2 covers 10 bases. Germline trimming cut 0 bases from V and 4 bases from J; bases unmatched to any gene: 10. Looked up from germline, CDR1 is SGHRS and CDR2 is YFSETQ. The CDR3 has 18 amino acids. The CDR3 protein is CASSLVSRTSGAYNEQFF. CDR3 DNA: TGCGCCAGCAGCTTGGTATCCCGGACTAGCGGAGCTTACAATGAGCAGTTCTTC.

This chain joins TRBV12-3 or TRBV12-4 and TRBJ1-1; D might be TRBD1 (6 bases). There are 13 residues in the CDR3. The V end was cut by 4 bases, the J end by 4 bases, with 10 bases between. The CDR3 here is CASSYRESTEAFF. CDR3 DNA: TGTGCCAGCAGTTACAGGGAAAGCACTGAAGCTTTCTTT.

This clonotype showed up just a few times. This rearrangement joins TRBV24-1 to TRBJ1-1; no firm D call. Germline-derived CDR1 and CDR2 are KGHDR and SFDVKD. Trimming cost V 9 bases and J 2 bases, with 15 bases left between them. CDR3 length: 14 residues. The CDR3 loop reads CATRPAGSNTEAFF. The CDR3 DNA is TGTGCCACCCGTCCGGCGGGCAGCAACACTGAAGCTTTCTTT.

This clonotype was observed at least ten times. V usage is TRBV11-1 and J usage is TRBJ2-7; D gene ambiguous. V dropped 2 bases and J dropped 2 bases, with 7 bases sitting between them. CDR1 is SGHAT, CDR2 FQDESV, per germline (reference sequence). The length of the CDR3 is 13 residues. As DNA, the CDR3 is TGTGCCAGCAGCTTAATGCGAGCCTACGAGCAGTACTTC. Its translation is CASSLMRAYEQYF.

This clonotype turned up a few times. The chain recombines TRBV5-1 with TRBJ1-1, with D possibly being TRBD1 (5 bases). Germline V gene sequence: CDR1 SGHRS, CDR2 YFSETQ. Trimming stripped 3 bases from V and 1 base from J, with 10 bases between. The CDR3 loop spans 14 amino acids. CDR3 sequence: CASSSAGPNTEAFF. CDR3 bases: TGCGCCAGCAGCTCCGCGGGACCGAACACTGAAGCTTTCTTT.

V and J are TRBV7-2 and TRBJ2-6; D might be TRBD2 (5 bases). CDR1 is SGHTA, CDR2 FQGNSA, per germline. The CDR3 is 15 amino acids. The V end lost 3 bases, the J end lost 4 bases, and 10 bases lay between the germline ends. Here the CDR3 DNA reads TGTGCCAGCAGCTTTGCGGGTCCCGGGGCCAACGTCCTGACTTTC. Translation: CASSFAGPGANVLTF.

This clonotype was detected a few times. The chain is built from TRBV12-3 or TRBV12-4 and TRBJ1-5, with D hard to call. CDR3 size: 15 residues. Trimming stripped 2 bases from V and 6 bases from J, with 14 bases between. The CDR3 reads CASSLRSAEVQPQHF. The CDR3, as DNA: TGTGCCAGCAGTTTAAGGTCAGCCGAGGTTCAGCCCCAGCATTTT.

This clonotype was seen a few times. The rearrangement uses TRBV7-2 and TRBJ2-7; D is ambiguous. Germline V CDR1 and CDR2: SGHTA, FQGNSA. V dropped 1 base and J dropped 9 bases, with 10 bases sitting between them. This CDR3 is 12 amino acids long. CDR3 region: CASSLGLLGQYF. The CDR3 DNA sequence: TGTGCCAGCAGCTTAGGTCTCTTGGGGCAGTACTTC.

This clonotype was seen more than once but under ten times. The chain couples TRBV9 to TRBJ2-3; 8 bases map to TRBD2. Looked up from germline, CDR1 is SGDLS and CDR2 is YYNGEE. V trimming: 0 bases; J trimming: 2 bases; junction bases outside the gene matches: 23. There are 22 residues in the CDR3. CDR3: CASSVGPPRRTRPAGDTDTQYF. Here the CDR3 DNA reads TGTGCCAGCAGCGTAGGGCCCCCTCGGAGGACTCGCCCAGCGGGGGACACAGATACGCAGTATTTT. The full variable domain, its missing parts supplied by reference TRBV9 and TRBJ2-3, is DSGVTQTPKHLITATGQRVTLRCSPRSGDLSVYWYQQSLDQGLQFLIQYYNGEERAKGNILERFSAQQFPDLHSELNLSSLELGDSALYFCASSVGPPRRTRPAGDTDTQYFGPGTRLTVL.

V usage is TRBV3-1 and J usage is TRBJ2-3; no reliable D call. This CDR3 has 15 residues. The germline CDR1 and CDR2 sequences are LGHDT and YNNKEL (reference sequence). Trimming shortened V by 2 bases and J by 0 bases, and 9 bases separated the two germline ends. CDR3 DNA: TGTGCCAGCAGCCAAAACGGCCCTAGCACAGATACGCAGTATTTT. It codes for CASSQNGPSTDTQYF.

The rearrangement links TRBV7-2 to TRBJ2-7; D is possibly TRBD1 or TRBD2 (5 bases each). There are 13 residues in the CDR3. Germline V gives CDR1 SGHTA, CDR2 FQGNSA. V lost 2 bases to trimming and J lost 5 bases, with 10 bases between them. CDR3 sequence (DNA): TGTGCCAGCAGCTTATGGGGGTCAGACGAGCAGTACTTC. Translated: CASSLWGSDEQYF.

In its sample, this clonotype was seen a few times. This chain joins TRBV6-1 and TRBJ1-3; no clear D gene. Trimming took off 0 bases at V and 0 bases at J, with 18 bases between the two ends. The CDR3 extends over 19 amino acids. Germline V gives CDR1 MNHNS, CDR2 SASEGT. The CDR3 region has the DNA TGTGCCAGCAGTGAAGCGGAAGCCGTGAGAATATTCTCTGGAAACACCATATATTTT. This gives the protein CASSEAEAVRIFSGNTIYF.